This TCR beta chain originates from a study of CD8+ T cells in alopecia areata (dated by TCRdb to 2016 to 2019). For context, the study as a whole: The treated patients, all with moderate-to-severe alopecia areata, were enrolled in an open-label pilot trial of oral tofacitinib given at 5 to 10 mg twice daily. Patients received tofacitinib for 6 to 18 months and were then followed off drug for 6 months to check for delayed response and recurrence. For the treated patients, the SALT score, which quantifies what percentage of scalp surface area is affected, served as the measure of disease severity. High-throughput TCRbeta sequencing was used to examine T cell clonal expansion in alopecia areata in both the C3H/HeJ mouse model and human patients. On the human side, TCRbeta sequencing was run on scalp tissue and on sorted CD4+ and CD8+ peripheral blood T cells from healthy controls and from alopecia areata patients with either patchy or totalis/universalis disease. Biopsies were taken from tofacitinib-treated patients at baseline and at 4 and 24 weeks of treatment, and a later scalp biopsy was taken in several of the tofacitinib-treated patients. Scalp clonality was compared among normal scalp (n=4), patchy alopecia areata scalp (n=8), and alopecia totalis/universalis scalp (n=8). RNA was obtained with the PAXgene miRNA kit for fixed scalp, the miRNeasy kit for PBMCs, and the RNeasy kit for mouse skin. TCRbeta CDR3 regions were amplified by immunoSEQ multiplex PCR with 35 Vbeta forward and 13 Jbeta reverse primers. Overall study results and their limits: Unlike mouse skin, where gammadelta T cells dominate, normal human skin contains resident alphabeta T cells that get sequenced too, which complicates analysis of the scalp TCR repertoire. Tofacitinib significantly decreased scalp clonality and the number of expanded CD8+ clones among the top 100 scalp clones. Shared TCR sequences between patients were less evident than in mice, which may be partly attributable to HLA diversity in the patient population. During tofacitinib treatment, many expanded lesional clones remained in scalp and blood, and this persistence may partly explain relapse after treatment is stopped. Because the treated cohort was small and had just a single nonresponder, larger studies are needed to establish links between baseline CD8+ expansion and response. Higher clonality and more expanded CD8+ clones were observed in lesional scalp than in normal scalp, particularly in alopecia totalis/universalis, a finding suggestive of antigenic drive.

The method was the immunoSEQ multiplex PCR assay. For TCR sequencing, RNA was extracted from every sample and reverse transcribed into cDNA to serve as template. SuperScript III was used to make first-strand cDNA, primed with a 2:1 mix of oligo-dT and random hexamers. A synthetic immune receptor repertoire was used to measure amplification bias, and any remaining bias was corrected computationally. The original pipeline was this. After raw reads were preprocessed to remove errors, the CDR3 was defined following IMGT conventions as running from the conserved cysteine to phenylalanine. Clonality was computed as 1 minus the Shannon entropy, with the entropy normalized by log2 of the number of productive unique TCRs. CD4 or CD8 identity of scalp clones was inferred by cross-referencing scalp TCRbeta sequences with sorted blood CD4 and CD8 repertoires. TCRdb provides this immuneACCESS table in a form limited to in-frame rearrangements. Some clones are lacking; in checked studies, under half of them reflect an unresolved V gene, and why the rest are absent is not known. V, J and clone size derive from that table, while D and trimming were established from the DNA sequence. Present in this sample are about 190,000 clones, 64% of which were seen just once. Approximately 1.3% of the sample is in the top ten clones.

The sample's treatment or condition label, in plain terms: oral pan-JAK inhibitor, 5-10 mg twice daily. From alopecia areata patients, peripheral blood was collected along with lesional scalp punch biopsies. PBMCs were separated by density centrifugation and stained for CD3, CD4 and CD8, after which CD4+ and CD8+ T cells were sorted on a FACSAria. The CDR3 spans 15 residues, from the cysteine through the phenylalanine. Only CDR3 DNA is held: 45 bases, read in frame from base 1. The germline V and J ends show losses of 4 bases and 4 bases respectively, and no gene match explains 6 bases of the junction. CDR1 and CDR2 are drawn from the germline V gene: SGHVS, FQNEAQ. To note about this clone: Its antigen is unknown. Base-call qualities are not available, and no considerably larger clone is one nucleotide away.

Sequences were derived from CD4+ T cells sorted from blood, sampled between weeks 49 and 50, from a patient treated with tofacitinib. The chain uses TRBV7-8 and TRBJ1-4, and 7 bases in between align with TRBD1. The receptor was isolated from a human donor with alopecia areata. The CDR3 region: CASSSRQGLNEKLFF. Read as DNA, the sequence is TGTGCCAGCAGCTCCCGACAGGGCCTTAATGAAAAACTGTTTTTT.